This is a list of T cell receptor beta chains from one sample in a study of a mutant IDH1 vaccine in newly diagnosed glioma. These receptors are not linked to any known antigen. Profiled with immunoSEQ multiplex PCR; TCRdb holds only in-frame clones, not every one. Among roughly 50,000 clones, 84% were seen once, and the ten largest hold under 5%. This specimen consisted of PBMCs, obtained from a glioma patient whose treatment included an IDH1 peptide vaccine. The receptor set was obtained from a young woman with glioma. Each CDR3 is given with its conserved first and last residue. The D gene is left open where the match is weak. Where a row states a size, it is once, few, many or the class of an expanded clone; other rows omit it.

TRBD1 - TRBJ2-1 TRBV14 TGTGCCAGCAGCCAGTACCGGGACAGCAATGAGCAGTTCTTC CASSQYRDSNEQFF
- - TRBJ2-1 TRBV4-1 TGCGCCAGCAGCCAAGATGGAGGGGTGTTCTACAATGAGCAGTTCTTC CASSQDGGVFYNEQFF
TRBD1 - TRBJ2-4 TRBV2 TGTGCCAGCACGCGTGACAGGGGCCAAAACATTCAGTACTTC CASTRDRGQNIQYF
- - TRBJ2-5 TRBV19 TGTGCCAGTAGTATAACCGAAGAGACCCAGTACTTC CASSITEETQYF
- few TRBJ1-1 TRBV25-1 TGTGCCAGCAGTCTCAACACTGAAGCTTTCTTT CASSLNTEAFF
- - TRBJ2-7 TRBV4-1 TGCGCCAGCAGCACCAGAGCGCTGGTCTACGAGCAGTACTTC CASSTRALVYEQYF
TRBD2 once TRBJ2-7 TRBV10-3 TGTGCCATCAGTGAACTGGGACTAGCGGGAAGCTCCTACGAGCAGTACTTC CAISELGLAGSSYEQYF
- - TRBJ1-5 TRBV5-1 TGCGCCAGCAGCTTGGTGGGGGGGCGGAATCAGCCCCAGCATTTT CASSLVGGRNQPQHF
TRBD2 - TRBJ2-1 TRBV9 TGTGCCAGCAATGAGCGGGGATTCAATGAGCAGTTCTTC CASNERGFNEQFF
- few TRBJ1-2 TRBV9 TGTGCCAGCAGCGCGGGGGGCGGAAACTATGGCTACACCTTC CASSAGGGNYGYTF
TRBD1 - TRBJ1-4 TRBV2 TGTGCCAGCAGCTACGGACAGGGGCTTTCTCATGAAAAACTGTTTTTT CASSYGQGLSHEKLFF
- - TRBJ1-1 TRBV6-1 TGTGCCAGCAGTGAAGGGGTTTTCAATGAAGCTTTCTTT CASSEGVFNEAFF
- few TRBJ2-6 TRBV11-3 TGTGCCAGCAGCCATAGGGCCTCTGGGGCCAACGTCCTGACTTTC CASSHRASGANVLTF
- - TRBJ1-5 TRBV7-9 TGTGCCAGCAGCCGGGACGGACAAATCTATAGCAATCAGCCCCAGCATTTT CASSRDGQIYSNQPQHF
- - TRBJ1-1 TRBV27 TGTGCCAGCAGTGTTATCAGGGGCACTGAAGCTTTCTTT CASSVIRGTEAFF
- - TRBJ1-1 TRBV7-9 TGTGCCAGCAGCTTAGCGTTTAGGGGTAAGAACACTGAAGCTTTCTTT CASSLAFRGKNTEAFF
TRBD2 - TRBJ2-1 TRBV9 TGTGCCAGCAGCGTAGTCCTGCGGGAGATCTCCTACAATGAGCAGTTCTTC CASSVVLREISYNEQFF
TRBD2 - TRBJ2-7 TRBV11-2 TGTGCCAGCAGCTTACGGACTAGCGGGGGTCTGGACGAGCAGTACTTC CASSLRTSGGLDEQYF
TRBD1 - TRBJ2-1 TRBV5-5 TGTGCCAGCATTCCAGGGGGCCGCTACAATGAGCAGTTCTTC CASIPGGRYNEQFF
- once TRBJ2-2 TRBV7-8 TGTGCCAGCATCATTCGACAGAACACCGGGGAGCTGTTTTTT CASIIRQNTGELFF
- - TRBJ1-4 TRBV5-1 TGCGCCAGCAGGTTACGGTCAACTAATGAAAAACTGTTTTTT CASRLRSTNEKLFF
TRBD2 - TRBJ2-3 TRBV5-4 TGTGCCAGCAGCTTGGGGACTAGAAGCACAGATACGCAGTATTTT CASSLGTRSTDTQYF
- - TRBJ1-1 TRBV6-4 TGTGCCAGCAGTGACTCGGGGAACACTGAAGCTTTCTTT CASSDSGNTEAFF
- - TRBJ2-3 TRBV11-3 TGTGCCAGCACCAAAGATGGGGGTAGCACAGATACGCAGTATTTT CASTKDGGSTDTQYF
- - TRBJ2-7 TRBV2 TGTGCCAGCAGTGGACAGTACCAATCCTACGAGCAGTACTTC CASSGQYQSYEQYF
- once TRBJ1-5 TRBV19 TGTGCCAGTAGTATAGTCAGGATTGATCGCAATCAGCCCCAGCATTTT CASSIVRIDRNQPQHF
- once TRBJ1-2 TRBV2 TGTGCCGGCCGGGCCACGGCCAGCAATGGCTACACCTTC CAGRATASNGYTF
- - TRBJ2-2 TRBV6-1 TGTGCCAGCAGTGAACAGTCCCTAGTCACCGGGGAGCTGTTTTTT CASSEQSLVTGELFF
- - TRBJ1-3 TRBV4-1 TGCGCCAGCAGCCAAGACTTCAGCCTTCGAAACACCATATATTTT CASSQDFSLRNTIYF
- medium-sized TRBJ1-1 TRBV6-5 TGTGCCAGCAGGGGGGAGAGTGAGACCACTGAAGCTTTCTTT CASRGESETTEAFF
- - TRBJ1-1 TRBV6-5 TGTGCCAGCAGTTACTCAGGCCTCGAGAACACTGAAGCTTTCTTT CASSYSGLENTEAFF
- - TRBJ2-1 TRBV4-2 TGTGCCAGCAGCCAAGAGCGCGAAGCCTACAATGAGCAGTTCTTC CASSQEREAYNEQFF
TRBD1 - TRBJ2-5 TRBV27 TGTGCCAGCAGTCCTCGGGACAGGTTAACAGAGACCCAGTACTTC CASSPRDRLTETQYF
- - TRBJ2-7 TRBV14 TGTGCCAGCAGCTTATTCGACGGGGAGCAGTACTTC CASSLFDGEQYF
- - TRBJ1-4 TRBV5-1 TGCGCCAGCAGCCCTGGGGCCAATGAAAAACTGTTTTTT CASSPGANEKLFF
TRBD1 - TRBJ2-7 TRBV6-5 TGTGCCAGCAGTTACTCGACAGGGGATGCCTACGAGCAGTACTTC CASSYSTGDAYEQYF
- - TRBJ1-2 TRBV15 TGTGCCACCAGCAGAGATCCCGCGTATGGCTACACCTTC CATSRDPAYGYTF
- - TRBJ1-1 TRBV7-2 TGTGCCAGCATGGAGCGCCGGACCTTAGCTACTGAAGCTTTCTTT CASMERRTLATEAFF
- - TRBJ1-2 TRBV5-4 TGTGCCAGCAGCTTAACAGGGCGAAACTATGGCTACACCTTC CASSLTGRNYGYTF
TRBD2 - TRBJ2-5 TRBV6-5 TGTGCCAGCAGTTACTCGCGGGGGGGGGAGACCCAGTACTTC CASSYSRGGETQYF
- - TRBJ1-4 TRBV9 TGTGCCAGCAGCGTAGAAACCGGGACAAGTAATGAAAAACTGTTTTTT CASSVETGTSNEKLFF
- few TRBJ1-1 TRBV19 TGTGCCAGTGTAGTACGGCCGGGTGAAGCTTTCTTT CASVVRPGEAFF
- once TRBJ2-1 TRBV7-6 TGTGCCAGCAGCCTAGCACTAAACAATGAGCAGTTCTTC CASSLALNNEQFF
TRBD1 - TRBJ2-1 TRBV5-5 TGTGCCAGCAGACGTACCGGGACAGGGACCTACAATGAGCAGTTCTTC CASRRTGTGTYNEQFF
TRBD1 - TRBJ2-7 TRBV28 TGTGCCAGCAGTTTACGACGGACCCTTTTGACAGGGTACAACGAGCAGTACTTC CASSLRRTLLTGYNEQYF
- once TRBJ2-7 TRBV6-6 TGTGCCAGCAGTTACTCGACGTACGAGCAGTACTTC CASSYSTYEQYF
- - TRBJ1-2 TRBV5-1 TGCGCCAGCAGCTTGGAGGGGCAGCCGAACTATGGCTACACCTTC CASSLEGQPNYGYTF
TRBD2 - TRBJ2-5 TRBV5-4 TGTGCCAGCAGCTCTAGCGGGGGGACGGGAGAGACCCAGTACTTC CASSSSGGTGETQYF
- - TRBJ2-7 TRBV4-1 TGCGCCAGCAGCAACCCCTCGAGGGGGGTCCACGAGCAGTACTTC CASSNPSRGVHEQYF
- few TRBJ2-7 TRBV10-2 TGCGCCAGCAGTGAGATTCTGGGTTACGAGCAGTACTTC CASSEILGYEQYF
- - TRBJ2-3 TRBV6-5 TGTGCCAGCAGTTACAGGCGAGGGCCCACAGATACGCAGTATTTT CASSYRRGPTDTQYF